This T cell receptor beta chain was profiled in a study of cytomegalovirus exposure and HLA in healthy donors. In the study overall: Earlier, almost 120 million unique TCR beta sequences were recovered from roughly 200 million T cells by an analysis.

PCR employed 60 Vbeta and 13 Jbeta primers. Measured with immunoSEQ multiplex PCR; TCRdb has only the in-frame clones, and not every one. The table records about 170,000 clones, about two thirds of them present only once. V was pared by 3 bases and J by 0 bases, with 17 bases between. The CDR3 totals 17 residues. Germline V gene data show CDR1 as SNHLY and CDR2 as FYNNEI. The origin of this receptor is a human donor in good health. Source material: PBMCs. The chain is built from TRBV2 and TRBJ1-2; the D gene is possibly TRBD1 (6 bases). DNA for the CDR3: TGTGCCAGCAGTGATTCGGCAGGGGCGGATACTAACTATGGCTACACCTTC. Translated, it gives CASSDSAGADTNYGYTF.